This T cell receptor (beta chain) is from a study of tumor-infiltrating lymphocytes in primary liver carcinoma. Overall study context: Staging placed the tumors at T1-T3 N0M0, and they measured 4.2 to 10 cm across.

A constant-region primer primed TCR beta cDNA synthesis from 450 to 550 ng of total RNA. TCR beta libraries came from three nested multiplex PCR rounds using slightly modified ARM-PCR. TRBV1-TRBV30 forward and Cbeta reverse primers drove the first two roughly 10-cycle rounds. TCRdb used MiXCR to reprocess the multiplex PCR reads, holding one entry per CDR3 protein. Among 190,000 or so distinct CDR3 sequences listed, about 65% were seen once. Germline V gene data show CDR1 as MNHNY and CDR2 as SVGAGI (reference sequence). CDR3 length: 15 residues. With 6 bases clipped from V and 0 bases from J, the junction kept 5 bases outside the gene matches. This clonotype was recorded a few times. This clone may be a read error of a much larger clone one base away. Extraction also yielded germline DNA, while blood RNA was obtained from unsorted whole blood.

The V and J genes are TRBV6-6 and TRBJ1-5, with 7 nucleotides matching TRBD1. Sequenced input: peripheral blood. The TCR sequence derives from a woman between 55 and 75 years old with primary liver carcinoma and hepatitis B virus infection. The CDR3 sequence is CASRPTGVSNQPQHF. The CDR3 DNA reads as TGTGCCAGCAGACCTACAGGGGTTAGCAATCAGCCCCAGCATTTT.